These 7 T cell receptor beta chains were all obtained from the same sample, sequenced in a study of blood T cell repertoires in COVID-19. Produced via immunoSEQ multiplex PCR; TCRdb's table is partial and in-frame only. This sample has 50,000 to 80,000 clones, with roughly three quarters found just once. What was sequenced was peripheral blood. Receptors originate from a man aged 60 to 69 with COVID-19, enrolled during active disease.

This clone was detected a few times. The chain combines TRBV4-1 with TRBJ2-2; the match to TRBD2 covers 7 bases. J was trimmed by 13 bases and V by 0 bases; bases with no gene match: 17. Germline assignment: CDR1 MGHRA and CDR2 YSYEKL. This CDR3 has 17 amino acids. This CDR3 is CASSQDSSGALTSGLFF. CDR3 DNA: TGCGCCAGCAGCCAAGACTCCAGCGGGGCCCTCACCTCAGGGCTGTTTTTT.

This clone was counted a few times. This chain uses TRBV30 with TRBJ1-3; 8 positions agree with TRBD1. J gave up 4 bases and V 4 bases, and 9 bases lay outside the gene matches. The CDR3 loop spans 15 amino acids. Germline loops: CDR1 GTSNPN, CDR2 SVGIG (reference sequence). The CDR3, as DNA: TGTGCCTGGACCAGCAGACAGGGGTTCGGAAACACCATATATTTT. It is translated as CAWTSRQGFGNTIYF.

This chain joins TRBV25-1 and TRBJ1-5; 9 bases match TRBD1. The CDR3 spans 14 residues. After removal of 4 bases from V and 5 bases from J, the junction contained 3 bases not matched to a gene. Germline-derived CDR1 and CDR2 are MGHDK and SYGVNS. CDR3 sequence (DNA): TGTGCCAGCAGTGCCGGGACAGGGCATCAGCCCCAGCATTTT. This codes for CASSAGTGHQPQHF.

This clone was seen many times. The chain joins TRBV28 to TRBJ1-5, with 9 nucleotides matching TRBD1. The length of the CDR3 is 15 residues. The germline V gene has CDR1 MDHEN and CDR2 SYDVKM. V shed 6 bases, J shed 0 bases, and the junction held 3 bases outside the gene matches. CDR3 in amino acids: CASRKQGASNQPQHF. The CDR3 DNA reads as TGTGCCAGCAGGAAACAGGGGGCTAGCAATCAGCCCCAGCATTTT. The whole variable domain, filled in from reference TRBV28 and TRBJ1-5, reads DVKVTQSSRYLVKRTGEKVFLECVQDMDHENMFWYRQDPGLGLRLIYFSYDVKMKEKGDIPEGYSVSREKKERFSLILESASTNQTSMYLCASRKQGASNQPQHFGDGTRLSIL.

The J gene is TRBJ2-5, the V gene TRBV27, with 8 bases that match TRBD2. Germline loops: CDR1 MNHEY, CDR2 SMNVEV (reference sequence). V trimming: 5 bases; J trimming: 4 bases; junction bases outside the gene matches: 6. This CDR3 spans 14 amino acids. CDR3 sequence reads: CASSRAGVVETQYF. CDR3 in DNA: TGTGCCAGCAGTCGAGCGGGAGTGGTAGAGACCCAGTACTTC.

The rearrangement joins TRBV29-1 to TRBJ2-1; maybe TRBD2 (5 bases). CDR3 size: 13 residues. CDR1 and CDR2 from the germline V gene are SQVTM and ANQGSEA. The V end was cut by 7 bases, the J end by 8 bases, with 18 bases between. The CDR3 reads CSARPLSGYEQFF. Written as DNA, the CDR3 is TGCAGCGCCCGCCCCCTCAGCGGATATGAGCAGTTCTTC.

This sequence joins TRBV5-4 and TRBJ2-3, with a tentative D call TRBD1 (6 bases). Germline CDR1 and CDR2: SGHNT and YYREEE (reference sequence). V gave up 4 bases and J gave up 0 bases, with 12 bases separating them. The CDR3 extends over 15 amino acids. The CDR3 here is CASSAGQPSTDTQYF. In DNA, the CDR3 is TGTGCCAGCAGCGCTGGACAGCCTAGCACAGATACGCAGTATTTT.